The 17 T cell receptor beta chains given below trace back to one sample, sequenced in a study of T cell responses to AZD1222 COVID-19 vaccine. Repertoires were generated with immunoSEQ multiplex PCR, while TCRdb's copy carries only in-frame clones and drops some. This sample yields more than 150,000 clones, of which around 86% are seen a single time; 2.5% to 3% belongs to the top ten. The source was peripheral blood, collected on day 0 of MenACWY control vaccination. The receptor set was obtained from an adult in good health.

The rearrangement uses TRBV28 and TRBJ1-6, with D tentatively TRBD1 (6 bases). Germline assignment: CDR1 MDHEN and CDR2 SYDVKM. This CDR3 comprises 15 residues. V was shortened by 6 bases and J by 0 bases, with 9 bases between the two germline ends. In nucleotides, the CDR3 is TGTGCCAGCAGGCAAGGGGGCTCCTATAATTCACCCCTCCACTTT. Protein product: CASRQGGSYNSPLHF.

This clone was recorded a few times. The chain couples TRBV6-5 to TRBJ2-7; 10 nucleotides agree with TRBD1. Trimming removed 9 bases from V and 4 bases from J; junction bases left unmatched: 6. This CDR3 has 13 amino acids. The germline gives CDR1 MNHEY, CDR2 SVGAGI. CDR3 protein: CASTPGQGYEQYF. In DNA form, the CDR3 reads TGTGCCAGTACACCGGGACAGGGGTACGAGCAGTACTTC.

The J gene is TRBJ2-1, the V gene TRBV5-4; D ambiguous. The CDR3 is 14 residues long. V was trimmed by 0 bases and J by 8 bases, leaving 12 bases between them. Germline V CDR1 and CDR2: SGHNT, YYREEE (reference sequence). The CDR3: CASSLESSSDEQFF. The CDR3 coding sequence is TGTGCCAGCAGCTTGGAGTCTAGTTCGGATGAGCAGTTCTTC.

This clone showed up just once. The V gene is TRBV11-2, the J gene TRBJ2-5; TRBD2 matches at 8 bases. The CDR3 runs to 15 residues. CDR1 and CDR2 (germline): SGHAT, FQNNGV. J was trimmed by 4 bases and V by 0 bases; bases with no gene match: 4. The DNA for the CDR3 is TGTGCCAGCAGCTTAGATCCCGGGGGGGGAGAGACCCAGTACTTC. Protein product: CASSLDPGGGETQYF.

The rearrangement joins TRBV29-1 to TRBJ2-3; TRBD2 matches at 12 bases. CDR1 and CDR2 (germline): SQVTM, ANQGSEA. This CDR3 is built from 21 residues. Trimming cost V 2 bases and J 1 base; bases outside gene matches: 19. CDR3 region: CSVELIPRLAGALPGTDTQYF. Written as DNA, the CDR3 is TGCAGCGTTGAACTGATTCCGCGACTAGCGGGGGCCCTACCAGGCACAGATACGCAGTATTTT.

The gene calls are TRBV4-2 and TRBJ2-1; 15 bases map to TRBD2. From germline, CDR1 is LGHNA and CDR2 YNFKEQ. With 3 bases clipped from V and 7 bases from J, the junction kept 10 bases outside the gene matches. CDR3 size: 18 residues. DNA of the CDR3: TGTGCCAGCAGCCACAGGGGACTAGCGGGGGGCGTTCATAATGAGCAGTTCTTC. Translated: CASSHRGLAGGVHNEQFF.

The chain combines TRBV7-2 with TRBJ1-2; D call uncertain. Germline values: CDR1 SGHTA, CDR2 FQGNSA. CDR3 size: 11 residues. V was cut by 6 bases and J by 13 bases, with 15 bases left in between. The chain's CDR3 is CASSSNPTPTF. The CDR3 DNA reads as TGTGCCAGCAGTTCGAACCCGACCCCCACCTTC.

The rearrangement uses TRBV12-3 or TRBV12-4 and TRBJ2-1, with D unclear. Trimming stripped 8 bases from V and 4 bases from J, with 6 bases between. There are 11 residues in the CDR3. The CDR3 reads CASGLYNEQFF. CDR3 in DNA: TGTGCCAGCGGGCTTTACAATGAGCAGTTCTTC.

This clone was seen only once. V is TRBV6-5 and J is TRBJ2-3; no reliable D call. The V and J ends lost 0 bases and 8 bases respectively, with 6 bases between them. Germline V CDR1 and CDR2: MNHEY, SVGAGI. The CDR3 covers 12 residues. The CDR3 nucleotides read TGTGCCAGCAGTTACTCGGACGGTACGCAGTATTTT. This codes for CASSYSDGTQYF.

This clone was counted a single time. The chain is built from TRBV19 and TRBJ2-5; tentative D call: TRBD1 (6 bases). In germline, CDR1 is LNHDA, CDR2 SQIVND (reference sequence). The CDR3 sequence is 12 residues long. The ends were cut back, 9 bases at V and 5 bases at J, with 13 bases in the middle. Written as DNA, the CDR3 is TGTGCCAGCGGGACATTAGGGGAGACCCAGTACTTC. Amino acid sequence: CASGTLGETQYF.

The chain carries TRBV7-9 and TRBJ2-7; TRBD1 is a possible D gene (5 bases). V was cut by 1 base and J by 0 bases, with 7 bases left in between. This CDR3 is 14 amino acids long. Germline assignment: CDR1 SEHNR and CDR2 FQNEAQ (reference sequence). The chain's CDR3 is CASSLGGNSYEQYF. Here the CDR3 DNA reads TGTGCCAGCAGCTTAGGGGGCAACTCCTACGAGCAGTACTTC.

The chain recombines TRBV18 with TRBJ2-3; the D gene could be TRBD1 or TRBD2 (5 bases each). CDR3 size: 14 residues. V was pared by 3 bases and J by 6 bases, with 13 bases between. CDR1 KGHSH and CDR2 LQKENI come from the germline V gene. CDR3 residues: CASSPRGQDDTQYF. CDR3 bases: TGTGCCAGCTCACCCCGGGGCCAGGACGATACGCAGTATTTT.

This clone showed up just a few times. J is TRBJ2-7 and V is TRBV18, with TRBD2 identical over 9 bases. CDR3 length: 13 amino acids. The junction had 0 bases not matched to a gene; V was cut back by 3 bases and J by 3 bases. Germline V CDR1 and CDR2: KGHSH, LQKENI. CDR3 sequence reads: CASSPSGSYEQYF. The CDR3 nucleotides are TGTGCCAGCTCACCTAGCGGGAGCTACGAGCAGTACTTC.

The chain couples TRBV5-1 to TRBJ2-3; TRBD2 matches 7 bases. Germline V gene sequence: CDR1 SGHRS, CDR2 YFSETQ. J gave up 1 base and V 4 bases, and 6 bases lay outside the gene matches. CDR3 length: 15 amino acids. CDR3 amino acids: CASSNGLVGTDTQYF. Written as DNA, the CDR3 is TGCGCCAGCAGCAACGGACTAGTCGGCACAGATACGCAGTATTTT.

This chain connects TRBV28 to TRBJ1-1; a possible D gene is TRBD1 (6 bases). The germline gives CDR1 MDHEN, CDR2 SYDVKM. Trimming took 1 base from V and 6 from J, leaving 12 bases between them. This CDR3 region has 14 residues. For the CDR3, the DNA is TGTGCCAGCAGTTTATACGACAGGAGGGCTGAAGCTTTCTTT. This sequence encodes CASSLYDRRAEAFF.

The chain is built from TRBV28 and TRBJ1-5; D call uncertain. The germline V gene has CDR1 MDHEN and CDR2 SYDVKM. Trimming stripped 8 bases from V and 3 bases from J, with 14 bases between. This CDR3 region has 14 residues. As DNA, the CDR3 is TGTGCCAGCGGGGTCGGACGGTTCAATCAGCCCCAGCATTTT. Its translation: CASGVGRFNQPQHF.

The rearrangement uses TRBV9 and TRBJ2-1; 11 bases match TRBD1. Trimming at V came to 8 bases and at J to 4 bases, leaving 2 bases not matched to a gene. CDR3 size: 13 residues. Germline-derived CDR1 and CDR2 are SGDLS and YYNGEE. The CDR3 is CASGTGGYNEQFF. In DNA, the CDR3 is TGTGCCAGTGGGACAGGGGGATACAATGAGCAGTTCTTC.